This TCR beta chain appears in the sequencing data of a study of T cell responses to AZD1222 COVID-19 vaccine. Overall study findings and caveats: Vaccine-associated CD4 TCRs spanned spike, dominant at 160-218 and 743-854. Only after the peak T cell response were repertoires sampled.

V lost 4 bases and J lost 2, with 13 bases in between. Germline values: CDR1 MDHEN, CDR2 SYDVKM. The CDR3 extends over 15 amino acids. The assay was immunoSEQ multiplex PCR, and TCRdb's table has in-frame clones only and misses some. This table holds 65,000 to 95,000 clones, 92% found once. This clone appeared once. Its antigen is still unknown. The V and J genes are TRBV28 and TRBJ2-3; no clear D gene. The starting material was peripheral blood, obtained on day 0 of MenACWY control vaccination. The receptor's source is an adult in good health. The chain's CDR3 is CASSSGQDSTDTQYF. The CDR3 nucleotides are TGTGCCAGCAGTTCGGGTCAAGATTCCACAGATACGCAGTATTTT.